The rows below give T cell receptor beta chains drawn from one sample of a study of blood T cell repertoires in COVID-19. The repertoire was sequenced with immunoSEQ multiplex PCR; TCRdb's copy has only in-frame clones and lacks some. The table lists under 200,000 clones, approximately 83% of them singletons. Sequencing input: peripheral blood. These receptors were collected from a human donor in a cohort sampled during active COVID-19. CDR3s include the opening cysteine and the closing phenylalanine or tryptophan. The D gene is left open where the match is weak. Only part of the rows carry a size: once, few, many, or a class if the clone is expanded.

D	size	V	J	CDR3	DNA
TRBD1	NA	TRBV19	TRBJ2-7	CASSLQGELGEQYF	TGTGCCAGTAGTTTACAGGGGGAACTGGGAGAGCAGTACTTC
NA	NA	TRBV4-2	TRBJ2-7	CASSQDRGQPYEQYF	TGTGCCAGCAGCCAAGATCGTGGACAGCCCTACGAGCAGTACTTC
TRBD1	NA	TRBV6-5	TRBJ1-4	CASSHRGEKLFF	TGTGCCAGCAGTCACAGGGGCGAAAAACTGTTTTTT
TRBD1	NA	TRBV6-2/TRBV6-3	TRBJ2-7	CASSKQGYTYEQYF	TGTGCCAGCAGCAAACAGGGGTACACCTACGAGCAGTACTTC
NA	NA	TRBV6-6	TRBJ1-1	CASSLRENTEAFF	TGTGCCAGCAGTTTGCGTGAGAACACTGAAGCTTTCTTT
NA	NA	TRBV10-3	TRBJ1-5	CAIRDDNSNQPQHF	TGTGCCATCAGGGATGACAACAGCAATCAGCCCCAGCATTTT
TRBD2	NA	TRBV13	TRBJ2-7	CASSPWTSGTSYEQYF	TGTGCCAGCAGCCCCTGGACTAGCGGGACAAGCTACGAGCAGTACTTC
TRBD1	NA	TRBV5-1	TRBJ2-7	CASSWGQGGYEQYF	TGCGCCAGCAGCTGGGGACAGGGGGGCTACGAGCAGTACTTC
TRBD1	NA	TRBV19	TRBJ1-2	CASIRQGDLYGYTF	TGTGCCAGTATCAGACAGGGAGACCTTTATGGCTACACCTTC
TRBD1	few	TRBV7-2	TRBJ1-2	CASSLVGTGGSYGYTF	TGTGCCAGCAGCTTAGTAGGGACAGGGGGTTCCTATGGCTACACCTTC
NA	NA	TRBV6-5	TRBJ2-7	CASSPPSVEQYF	TGTGCCAGCAGTCCCCCGTCCGTCGAGCAGTACTTC
NA	NA	TRBV6-5	TRBJ1-2	CASRPTSKNGYTF	TGTGCCAGCAGACCGACATCGAAGAATGGCTACACCTTC
TRBD1	NA	TRBV15	TRBJ2-1	CATSSLAGGLYEQFF	TGTGCCACCAGCAGTTTGGCAGGGGGCCTCTATGAGCAGTTCTTC
NA	NA	TRBV4-2	TRBJ1-1	CASSRVEVAEAFF	TGTGCCAGCAGCCGAGTTGAGGTCGCTGAAGCTTTCTTT
NA	NA	TRBV12-2	TRBJ1-5	CASRPYREGGNQPQHF	TGTGCAAGTCGCCCATACAGGGAAGGCGGCAATCAGCCCCAGCATTTT
TRBD1	NA	TRBV18	TRBJ1-1	CASSPRQGGQNTEAFF	TGTGCCAGCTCACCAAGACAGGGGGGACAGAACACTGAAGCTTTCTTT
TRBD1	NA	TRBV3-1/TRBV3-2	TRBJ1-1	CASSRSRDRASFF	TGTGCCAGCAGCCGATCCCGGGACAGGGCATCTTTCTTT
NA	few	TRBV5-1	TRBJ1-3	CASSTGSSGNTIYF	TGCGCCAGCAGTACAGGGAGCTCTGGAAACACCATATATTTT
NA	NA	TRBV5-1	TRBJ2-1	CASSPAKNNEQFF	TGCGCCAGCAGCCCAGCGAAAAACAATGAGCAGTTCTTC